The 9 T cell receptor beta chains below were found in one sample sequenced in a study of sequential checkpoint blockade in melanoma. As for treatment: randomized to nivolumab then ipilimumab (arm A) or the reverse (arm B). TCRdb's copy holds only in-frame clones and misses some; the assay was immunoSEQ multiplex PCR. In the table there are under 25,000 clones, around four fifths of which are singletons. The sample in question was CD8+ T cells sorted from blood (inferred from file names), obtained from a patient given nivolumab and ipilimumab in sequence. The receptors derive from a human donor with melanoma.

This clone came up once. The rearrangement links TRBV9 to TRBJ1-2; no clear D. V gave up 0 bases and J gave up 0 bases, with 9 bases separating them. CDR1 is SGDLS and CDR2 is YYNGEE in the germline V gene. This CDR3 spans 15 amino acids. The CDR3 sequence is CASSVEPGTNYGYTF. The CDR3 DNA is TGTGCCAGCAGCGTAGAACCGGGGACTAACTATGGCTACACCTTC.

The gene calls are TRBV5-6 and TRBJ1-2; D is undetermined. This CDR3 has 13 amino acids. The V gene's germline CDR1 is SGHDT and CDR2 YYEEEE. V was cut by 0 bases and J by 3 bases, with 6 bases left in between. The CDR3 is CASSLGVDYGYTF. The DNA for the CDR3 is TGTGCCAGCAGCTTGGGAGTGGACTATGGCTACACCTTC.

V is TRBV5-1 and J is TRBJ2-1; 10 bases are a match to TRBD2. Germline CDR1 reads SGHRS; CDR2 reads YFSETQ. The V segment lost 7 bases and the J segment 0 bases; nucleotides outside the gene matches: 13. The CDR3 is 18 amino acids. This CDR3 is CASSGGSGRPSSYNEQFF. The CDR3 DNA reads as TGCGCCAGCTCGGGAGGTAGCGGGAGGCCCAGCTCCTACAATGAGCAGTTCTTC.

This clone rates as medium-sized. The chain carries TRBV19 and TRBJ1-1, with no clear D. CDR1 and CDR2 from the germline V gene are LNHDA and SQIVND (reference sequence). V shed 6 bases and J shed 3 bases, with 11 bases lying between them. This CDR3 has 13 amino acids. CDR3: CASRWGGDTEAFF. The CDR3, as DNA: TGTGCCAGTAGATGGGGAGGCGACACTGAAGCTTTCTTT.

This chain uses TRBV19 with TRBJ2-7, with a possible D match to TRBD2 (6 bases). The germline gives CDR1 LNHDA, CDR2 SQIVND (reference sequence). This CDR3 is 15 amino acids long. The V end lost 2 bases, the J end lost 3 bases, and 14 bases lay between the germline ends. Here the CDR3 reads CASSISPSDYYEQYF. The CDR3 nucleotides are TGTGCCAGTAGTATATCCCCGTCGGACTACTACGAGCAGTACTTC.

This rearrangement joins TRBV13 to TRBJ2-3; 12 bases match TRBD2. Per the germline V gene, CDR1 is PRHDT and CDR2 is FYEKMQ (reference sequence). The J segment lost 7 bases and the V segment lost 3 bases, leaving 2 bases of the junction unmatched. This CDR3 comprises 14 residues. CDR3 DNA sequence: TGTGCCAGCAGCTTCGGGACTAGCGGGTATACGCAGTATTTT. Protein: CASSFGTSGYTQYF.

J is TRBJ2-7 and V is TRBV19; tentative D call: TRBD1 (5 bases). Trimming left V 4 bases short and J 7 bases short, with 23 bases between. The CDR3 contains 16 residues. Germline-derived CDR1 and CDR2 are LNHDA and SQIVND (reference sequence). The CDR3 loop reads CASSTPGQGPLGEQYF. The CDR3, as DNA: TGTGCCAGTAGTACGCCCGGGCAGGGTCCCCTTGGGGAGCAGTACTTC.

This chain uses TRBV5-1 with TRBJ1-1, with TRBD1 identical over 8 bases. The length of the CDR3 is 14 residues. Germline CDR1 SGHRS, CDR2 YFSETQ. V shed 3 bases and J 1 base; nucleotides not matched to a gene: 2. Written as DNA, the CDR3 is TGCGCCAGCAGCTACAGGGGGACGAACACTGAAGCTTTCTTT. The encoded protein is CASSYRGTNTEAFF.

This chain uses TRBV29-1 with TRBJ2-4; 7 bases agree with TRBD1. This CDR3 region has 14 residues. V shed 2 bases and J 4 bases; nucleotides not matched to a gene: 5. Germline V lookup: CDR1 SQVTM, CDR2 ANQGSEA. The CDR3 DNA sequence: TGCAGCGTTGAACAGGGGGTCGGAAAAAACATTCAGTACTTC. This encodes CSVEQGVGKNIQYF.